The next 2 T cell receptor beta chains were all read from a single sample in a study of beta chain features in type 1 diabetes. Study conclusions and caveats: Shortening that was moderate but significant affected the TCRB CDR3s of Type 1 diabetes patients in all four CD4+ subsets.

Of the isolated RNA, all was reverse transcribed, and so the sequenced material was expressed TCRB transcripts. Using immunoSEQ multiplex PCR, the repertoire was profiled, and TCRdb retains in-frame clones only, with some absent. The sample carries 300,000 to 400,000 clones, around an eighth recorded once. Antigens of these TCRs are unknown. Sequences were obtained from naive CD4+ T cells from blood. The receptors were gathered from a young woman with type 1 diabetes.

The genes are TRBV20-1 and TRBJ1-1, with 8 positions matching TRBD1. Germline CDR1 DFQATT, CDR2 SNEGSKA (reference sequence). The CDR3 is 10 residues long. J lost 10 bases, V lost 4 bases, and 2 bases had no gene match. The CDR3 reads CSATDRGAFF. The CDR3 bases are TGCAGTGCTACTGACAGGGGAGCTTTCTTT.

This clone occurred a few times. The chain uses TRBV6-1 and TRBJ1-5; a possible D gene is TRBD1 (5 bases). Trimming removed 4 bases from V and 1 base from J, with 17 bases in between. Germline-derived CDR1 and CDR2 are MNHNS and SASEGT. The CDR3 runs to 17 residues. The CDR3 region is CASSASRGRVSNQPQHF. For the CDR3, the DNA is TGTGCCAGCAGTGCTTCAAGGGGCAGGGTAAGCAATCAGCCCCAGCATTTT.